A selection of T cell receptor beta chains follows, all from one sample in a study of shared clonotypes between healthy human individuals. Only in-frame clones appear in the TCRdb table, and some are missing; sequencing was by immunoSEQ multiplex PCR. Among 560,000 or so clones listed, 90% to 97% were seen once. Sequences were obtained from naive CD8+ T cells sorted from blood. The receptor set was obtained from a woman aged 25 to 39 in good health. CDR3s include the opening cysteine and the closing phenylalanine or tryptophan. A D gene is named only where the DNA matches it firmly.

V gene	CDR3 length	D gene	J gene	CDR3 DNA	CDR3 protein
TRBV6-5	16	TRBD2	TRBJ2-7	TGTGCCAGCAGTTACTCGAGCGGGAGCAGGGCCTACGAGCAGTACTTC	CASSYSSGSRAYEQYF
TRBV19	15	.	TRBJ1-1	TGTGCCAGTAGTCTATACTCAGGGCAGAACACTGAAGCTTTCTTT	CASSLYSGQNTEAFF
TRBV7-7	15	.	TRBJ1-5	TGTGCCAGCCCAAGTGCCCAGGGTCAGGCTCAGCCCCAGCATTTT	CASPSAQGQAQPQHF
TRBV27	13	.	TRBJ1-1	TGTGCCAGTTCTCCGCAGGTGGCCACTGAAGCTTTCTTT	CASSPQVATEAFF
TRBV28	13	.	TRBJ1-5	TGTGCCAGCACCACTTATAGCAATCAGCCCCAGCATTTT	CASTTYSNQPQHF
TRBV7-6	15	TRBD2	TRBJ2-3	TGTGCCAGCAGCCAGGGACTAGCGGCCTCAGATACGCAGTATTTT	CASSQGLAASDTQYF
TRBV28	14	.	TRBJ2-5	TGTGCCAGCAGTTCGGAGCGGCGAGGAGAGACCCAGTACTTC	CASSSERRGETQYF
TRBV5-4	16	.	TRBJ2-3	TGTGCCAGCAGCCACTGGACTGCCACTAGCACAGATACGCAGTATTTT	CASSHWTATSTDTQYF
TRBV2	16	TRBD2	TRBJ2-7	TGTGCCAGCAGTGAATCGGTTAGCGGGACTTCCTACGAGCAGTACTTC	CASSESVSGTSYEQYF
TRBV27	16	.	TRBJ1-5	TGTGCCAGCAGCCCTACGGGGGCGGGGGACAATCAGCCCCAGCATTTT	CASSPTGAGDNQPQHF
TRBV27	14	TRBD2	TRBJ2-7	TGTGCCAGCAGTTTGGGACTAGCGGCCTACGAGCAGTACTTC	CASSLGLAAYEQYF
TRBV4-1	14	.	TRBJ1-1	TGCGCCAGCAGCCAAGCCTCCATGAACACTGAAGCTTTCTTT	CASSQASMNTEAFF
TRBV15	13	.	TRBJ2-7	TGTGCCACCAGCATCGCCGGACCCTACGAGCAGTACTTC	CATSIAGPYEQYF
TRBV6-5	16	.	TRBJ1-1	TGTGCCAGCAGTTACCTGGGTGGGGGGGTGAACACTGAAGCTTTCTTT	CASSYLGGGVNTEAFF
TRBV7-9	15	TRBD1	TRBJ2-7	TGTGCCAGCAGCTTATGGACAGGGAATGTTCACGAGCAGTACTTC	CASSLWTGNVHEQYF
TRBV5-4	15	.	TRBJ1-5	TGTGCCAGCAGCACCTGGACAGCTCTCAATCAGCCCCAGCATTTT	CASSTWTALNQPQHF
TRBV7-2	13	.	TRBJ1-2	TGTGCCAGCAGCAGCCCACAGGACGAAGGCTACACCTTC	CASSSPQDEGYTF
TRBV5-6	14	.	TRBJ2-7	TGTGCCAGCAGCTTTCGGAACCGACTCTACGAGCAGTACTTC	CASSFRNRLYEQYF
TRBV6-6	15	TRBD2	TRBJ2-1	TGTGCCAGCAGCGTAGCGGGAGGGCCAATCAATGAGCAGTTCTTC	CASSVAGGPINEQFF
TRBV30	13	.	TRBJ2-5	TGTGCCTGGGGTTATGAGGACCAAGAGACCCAGTACTTC	CAWGYEDQETQYF
TRBV28	15	TRBD2	TRBJ2-5	TGTGCCAGCAGTTTATCCTATAGCGGGGGTATTCAGGAGTACTTC	CASSLSYSGGIQEYF
TRBV6-1	13	.	TRBJ1-2	TGTGCCAGCAGTGATGGGGGGAACTATGGCTACACCTTC	CASSDGGNYGYTF